What follows is one T cell receptor (beta chain) and its context. Its antigen is undetermined. Recipients boosted at about 4 weeks or about 12 weeks are pooled. V lost 4 bases, J lost 8 bases, and 11 bases lay in between. The CDR3 is 12 amino acids. Germline V lookup: CDR1 SNHLY, CDR2 FYNNEI. This specimen comes from a study of T cell responses to AZD1222 COVID-19 vaccine. The study, taken as a whole, reports: Mapped onto spike, vaccine-associated CD4 TCRs spanned it and were dominant at 160-218 and 743-854.

The repertoire was sequenced with immunoSEQ multiplex PCR; TCRdb's copy has only in-frame clones and lacks some. The sample contains about 80,000 clones, 80% to 90% of which appear only once. The receptor's source is an adult who received the AZD1222 COVID-19 vaccine. This chain connects TRBV2 to TRBJ2-5; weak D call: TRBD1 (5 bases). The source was peripheral blood, collected 28 days after the second AZD1222 dose. The CDR3 DNA is TGTGCCAGCAGTGGACAGAGTTTAACCCAGTACTTC. Translated, it gives CASSGQSLTQYF.